This section outlines one T cell receptor (beta chain) sequence together with its context. Its cognate antigen is unknown. Treatment of the sample: roughly nine-day PBMC culture with coronavirus spike peptide pools or control peptides (ViraFEST assay). The Oncomine TCR Beta short-read assay was applied to DNA of cultured CD4+ T cells. MiXCR, applied by TCRdb to the PCR reads, yields one record per CDR3 protein. The sample yields approximately 4,400 distinct CDR3 sequences, about 43% seen once. The CDR3 totals 13 residues. V lost 2 bases to trimming and J lost 5 bases, with 10 bases between them. Per the germline V gene, CDR1 is SGHNT and CDR2 is YYREEE (reference sequence). These data belong to a study of vaccination and CD4 T cells after COVID-19. General observations from the study: The study found that a median about 85% of reactive clones in convalescent patients appeared only post-vaccination.

The sequenced sample was CD4+ T cells from blood, cultured in vitro. The chain uses TRBV5-4 and TRBJ2-5; unclear D gene. The TCR sequence derives from a human donor who had recovered from COVID-19. The CDR3 loop reads CASSLGVWETQYF. Written as DNA, the CDR3 is TGTGCCAGCAGCTTAGGAGTATGGGAGACCCAGTACTTC.